This TCR beta chain was recorded in a study of shared clonotypes between healthy human individuals. Only a few counts were recorded for this clone. One end of the junction fails to match germline, which may point to a read error. Sequenced by immunoSEQ multiplex PCR; TCRdb stores in-frame clones only, minus some. Of about 1 million clones in the sample, approximately 68% were seen once. The V gene's germline CDR1 is DFQATT and CDR2 SNEGSKA (reference sequence). This CDR3 region has 11 residues. The source is a man between 18 and 29 years old in good health. Sequenced: memory CD4+ T cells sorted from blood. Subset indicated: CD45RA-negative fraction. The chain is built from TRBV20-1 and TRBJ1-1; the match to TRBD1 covers 8 bases. CDR3: CSPRQGTKAFF. In DNA, the CDR3 is TGCAGTCCTAGACAGGGGACGAAAGCTTTCTTT.